The next 28 T cell receptor beta chains were all read from a single sample in a study of blood T cell repertoires in COVID-19 (dated by TCRdb to 2019 to 2021). The library was prepared using the immunoSEQ multiplex PCR assay. The table was pulled from immuneACCESS by TCRdb, which kept in-frame rearrangements only. Such tables lose some clones; where checked, under half of the loss comes from unresolved V genes, and the rest has no known cause. Across this sample there are under 250,000 clones, with under 90% seen only once. More than 8.5% of the sample is in the top ten clones. The sample taken for sequencing was PBMCs or T cells enriched from blood (not recorded which). These receptors were collected from a woman in her forties or fifties with acute COVID-19.

V usage is TRBV4-3 and J usage is TRBJ1-4; the D is unclear. V was pared by 4 bases and J by 7 bases, with 16 bases between. From germline, CDR1 is LGHNA and CDR2 YSLEER. This CDR3 comprises 15 residues. CDR3 sequence: CASSRAKNSGEKLFF. The CDR3 coding sequence is TGCGCCAGCAGCCGCGCCAAGAATTCGGGTGAAAAACTGTTTTTT.

The chain employs TRBV19 and TRBJ1-2; tentative D call: TRBD1 (5 bases). CDR1 and CDR2 from the germline V gene are LNHDA and SQIVND (reference sequence). CDR3 length equals 14 residues. V lost 5 bases to trimming and J lost 6 bases, with 16 bases between them. CDR3 residues: CASSDLGGRNGYTF. The DNA for the CDR3 is TGTGCCAGTAGTGACCTCGGGGGGAGAAATGGCTACACCTTC.

The V call is TRBV5-1, the J call TRBJ2-5; 8 bases agree with TRBD2. V was clipped by 3 bases and J by 4 bases; unmatched bases: 5. CDR1 and CDR2 (germline): SGHRS, YFSETQ. The CDR3 consists of 14 residues. CDR3 coding DNA: TGCGCCAGCAGCTCGGGGGGGATTCTAGAGACCCAGTACTTC. Protein: CASSSGGILETQYF.

This clone occurred a few times. The chain has TRBV4-1 and TRBJ1-1; D is ambiguous. The germline V gene encodes CDR1 MGHRA and CDR2 YSYEKL. The ends were cut back, 0 bases at V and 11 bases at J, with 10 bases in the middle. This CDR3 has 12 residues. The CDR3 reads CASSQDRSVAFF. Written as DNA, the CDR3 is TGCGCCAGCAGCCAAGACCGGAGTGTGGCTTTCTTT.

Notes on this clone: Other DNA sequences of this sample code for an identical CDR3. The chain employs TRBV28 and TRBJ1-6, with a tentative D call TRBD1 (6 bases). V was cut by 7 bases and J by 0 bases, with 10 bases left in between. The CDR3 runs 15 residues. Germline CDR1 MDHEN, CDR2 SYDVKM. Here the CDR3 reads CASIGQSSYNSPLHF. CDR3 coding DNA: TGTGCCAGCATAGGACAGTCCTCCTATAATTCACCCCTCCACTTT.

The chain recombines TRBV7-9 with TRBJ2-1; TRBD2 agrees at 10 bases. The CDR3 sequence is 18 residues long. V lost 3 bases and J lost 8; bases outside the gene matches: 16. Per germline, CDR1 SEHNR and CDR2 FQNEAQ (reference sequence). Here the CDR3 reads CASSLTPHGASGSHEQFF. For the CDR3, the DNA is TGTGCCAGCAGCTTGACGCCCCACGGGGCTAGCGGGAGTCATGAGCAGTTCTTC.

This clone was counted once. The chain joins TRBV2 to TRBJ1-2; D gene ambiguous. CDR1 and CDR2 from the germline V gene are SNHLY and FYNNEI. The germline V and J ends were trimmed by 4 bases and 7 bases, with 22 bases remaining between them. CDR3 length: 16 amino acids. This CDR3 reads CASSGGGRERRRGYTF. The CDR3, as DNA: TGTGCCAGCAGTGGGGGTGGGAGGGAAAGAAGACGTGGCTACACCTTC.

This clone was picked up many times. This CDR3 is also generated by other DNA sequences in the sample. The V and J genes are TRBV18 and TRBJ2-5; 8 bases match TRBD2. The germline V gene has CDR1 KGHSH and CDR2 LQKENI. The CDR3 is made up of 14 amino acids. Trimming at V came to 2 bases and at J to 5 bases, leaving 4 bases not matched to a gene. Written as DNA, the CDR3 is TGTGCCAGCTCACCATCCCGGGGGGGTGAGACCCAGTACTTC. Its protein product is CASSPSRGGETQYF.

The rearrangement joins TRBV3-1 (or the pseudogene TRBV3-2) to TRBJ2-7; a weak D match, TRBD2 (5 bases). This CDR3 spans 14 amino acids. The V end lost 2 bases, the J end lost 2 bases, and 10 bases lay between the germline ends. The germline gives CDR1 LGHDT, CDR2 YNNKEL (reference sequence). CDR3 protein: CASSQSGATYEQYF. In DNA form, the CDR3 reads TGTGCCAGCAGCCAAAGCGGTGCTACCTACGAGCAGTACTTC.

The CDR3: CAWSVERAGNTIYF. DNA for the CDR3: TGTGCCTGGAGTGTGGAGAGGGCTGGAAACACCATATATTTT. This chain links TRBV30 with TRBJ1-3; no firm D call. CDR3 length: 14 amino acids. In germline, CDR1 is GTSNPN, CDR2 SVGIG (reference sequence). V shed 0 bases and J shed 2 bases, with 8 bases lying between them.

The chain is built from TRBV6-5 and TRBJ2-3, with 7 bases lining up with TRBD2. Trimming cost V 5 bases and J 6 bases; bases outside gene matches: 8. The CDR3 contains 14 residues. Germline V lookup: CDR1 MNHEY, CDR2 SVGAGI. The CDR3 DNA follows: TGTGCCAGCAGTCTCCTAGCGGCGGAGGATACGCAGTATTTT. It translates to CASSLLAAEDTQYF.

J is TRBJ2-7 and V is TRBV28, with TRBD2 matching over 9 bases. V was pared by 6 bases and J by 3 bases, with 9 bases of the junction left unmatched. This CDR3 comprises 15 residues. The germline V gene has CDR1 MDHEN and CDR2 SYDVKM. The CDR3 DNA follows: TGTGCCAGCAGGTCACGGGGCGGGAGGGACTACGAGCAGTACTTC. Its translation is CASRSRGGRDYEQYF.

A few counts support this clone. J is TRBJ1-5 and V is TRBV21-1; TRBD1, the table's D call, lacks a check against the DNA. TRBV21-1 is a documented pseudogene. The CDR3 has 17 amino acids. The CDR3 coding sequence is TGTGCCAGCAGCAAGAGACAGGGATTTATGGGCAATCAGCCCCAGCATTTT. Encoded protein: CASSKRQGFMGNQPQHF.

This clone was recorded a few times. The chain links TRBV5-5 to TRBJ2-3; TRBD2 is a possible D gene (5 bases). This CDR3 has 15 amino acids. The germline gives CDR1 SGHKS, CDR2 YYEKEE (reference sequence). V lost 0 bases to trimming and J lost 2 bases, with 10 bases between them. In DNA, the CDR3 is TGTGCCAGCAGCTTGGTGCTAGCATTCACAGATACGCAGTATTTT. It yields the protein CASSLVLAFTDTQYF.

This clone was seen a single time. This chain joins TRBV28 and TRBJ1-5; 9 bases match TRBD1. V was pared by 4 bases and J by 0 bases, with 4 bases of the junction left unmatched. CDR1 and CDR2 from the germline V gene are MDHEN and SYDVKM. The CDR3 length is 16 residues. DNA of the CDR3: TGTGCCAGCAGTTGGACAGGGGATTATAGCAATCAGCCCCAGCATTTT. It yields the protein CASSWTGDYSNQPQHF.

The chain links TRBV5-1 to TRBJ2-7, with 7 bases matching TRBD2. From germline, CDR1 is SGHRS and CDR2 YFSETQ. This CDR3 spans 13 amino acids. V lost 2 bases, J lost 5 bases, and 4 bases stayed unmatched. The CDR3 sequence is CASSFGTTDEQYF. CDR3 DNA: TGCGCCAGCAGCTTCGGGACTACCGACGAGCAGTACTTC.

This chain links TRBV7-9 with TRBJ2-1; 8 positions agree with TRBD2. The CDR3 extends over 18 amino acids. Germline V gene sequence: CDR1 SEHNR, CDR2 FQNEAQ (reference sequence). J gave up 0 bases and V 4 bases, and 11 bases lay outside the gene matches. CDR3 residues: CASSSTGTSGLSYNEQFF. The CDR3, as DNA: TGTGCCAGCAGCTCAACCGGTACTAGCGGACTCTCCTACAATGAGCAGTTCTTC.

V is TRBV5-5 and J is TRBJ2-7; D may be TRBD1 (5 bases). The CDR3 is made up of 19 amino acids. V was shortened by 0 bases and J by 0 bases, with 22 bases between the two germline ends. CDR1 and CDR2 (germline): SGHKS, YYEKEE (reference sequence). The CDR3 here is CASSLGSVRAGKSSYEQYF. The CDR3 nucleotides are TGTGCCAGCAGCTTGGGGTCGGTTCGGGCAGGGAAGAGCTCCTACGAGCAGTACTTC.

The CDR3 nucleotides are TGTGCCAGCAGTATAAGGACTAGCGGGGACTACGAGCAGTACTTC. It specifies CASSIRTSGDYEQYF. The chain links TRBV6-2 or TRBV6-3 to TRBJ2-7; 12 nucleotides line up with TRBD2. J was trimmed by 3 bases and V by 5 bases; bases with no gene match: 5. The CDR3 has 15 residues. CDR1 and CDR2 from the germline V gene are MNHEY and SVGEGT.

The V and J genes are TRBV6-5 and TRBJ1-1; 12 bases agree with TRBD1. The CDR3 contains 14 residues. Germline values: CDR1 MNHEY, CDR2 SVGAGI. The junction had 6 bases not matched to a gene; V was cut back by 5 bases and J by 8 bases. CDR3 nucleotides: TGTGCCAGCAGTCGGGACAGGGGGCTAGAGGAAGCTTTCTTT. Its protein product is CASSRDRGLEEAFF.

The rearrangement uses TRBV9 and TRBJ1-2, with D unclear. This CDR3 contains 15 residues. V gave up 0 bases and J gave up 0 bases, with 9 bases separating them. The germline gives CDR1 SGDLS, CDR2 YYNGEE. The CDR3 nucleotides read TGTGCCAGCAGCGTAGGTACGACTTCTAACTATGGCTACACCTTC. It codes for CASSVGTTSNYGYTF. Full variable domain (remainder filled in from reference TRBV9 and TRBJ1-2): DSGVTQTPKHLITATGQRVTLRCSPRSGDLSVYWYQQSLDQGLQFLIQYYNGEERAKGNILERFSAQQFPDLHSELNLSSLELGDSALYFCASSVGTTSNYGYTFGSGTRLTVV.

The V gene is TRBV14, the J gene TRBJ1-1, with D perhaps TRBD1 (6 bases). The germline V gene encodes CDR1 SGHDN and CDR2 FVKESK. The CDR3 is 15 amino acids. The germline V and J ends were trimmed by 5 bases and 1 base, with 14 bases remaining between them. The CDR3: CASSEMTGWNTEAFF. In nucleotides, the CDR3 is TGTGCCAGCAGCGAAATGACAGGTTGGAACACTGAAGCTTTCTTT.

This clone came up a few times. The V gene is TRBV11-3, the J gene TRBJ2-1; 15 nucleotides line up with TRBD2. J gave up 11 bases and V 0 bases, and 5 bases lay outside the gene matches. Germline V gene sequence: CDR1 SGHNT, CDR2 YENEEA. The length of the CDR3 is 16 residues. Here the CDR3 DNA reads TGTGCCAGCAGCTTAGAAGTAGGGACTAGCGGGAGGAAGCAGTTCTTC. Amino acids: CASSLEVGTSGRKQFF.

The J gene is TRBJ2-1, the V gene TRBV12-3 or TRBV12-4, with D perhaps TRBD1 (6 bases). Deletions cut 5 bases from V and 10 bases from J, with 12 bases between. The CDR3 length is 12 residues. The CDR3 nucleotides read TGTGCCAGCAGTCAACAGGGATGGGAGCAGTTCTTC. As protein: CASSQQGWEQFF.

J is TRBJ1-4 and V is TRBV2, with a weak D call TRBD1 (6 bases). CDR1 is SNHLY and CDR2 is FYNNEI in the germline V gene. The CDR3 loop spans 13 amino acids. The V and J ends lost 3 bases and 7 bases respectively, with 9 bases between them. The chain's CDR3 is CASSEGAGEKLFF. CDR3 in DNA: TGTGCCAGCAGTGAGGGGGCAGGTGAAAAACTGTTTTTT.

The rearrangement links TRBV27 to TRBJ1-5; D is perhaps TRBD1 (6 bases). The CDR3 is 15 residues long. Trimming removed 3 bases from V and 2 bases from J, with 11 bases in between. Germline CDR1 MNHEY, CDR2 SMNVEV (reference sequence). CDR3 residues: CASSFGRQGNQPQHF. The DNA of the CDR3 is TGTGCCAGCAGTTTTGGAAGACAGGGCAATCAGCCCCAGCATTTT.

The rearrangement uses TRBV5-6 and TRBJ1-5; weak D call: TRBD1 (5 bases). Germline values: CDR1 SGHDT, CDR2 YYEEEE. This CDR3 has 14 amino acids. The V and J ends lost 1 base and 5 bases respectively, with 10 bases between them. The CDR3 loop is CASSLSGSHQPQHF. CDR3 nucleotide sequence: TGTGCCAGCAGCTTGTCAGGGTCCCATCAGCCCCAGCATTTT.

The chain links TRBV28 to TRBJ2-3, with 8 bases identical to TRBD1. The CDR3 covers 16 residues. Germline values: CDR1 MDHEN, CDR2 SYDVKM. Trimming took 4 bases from V and 6 from J; bases not matched to a gene: 12. The CDR3 DNA sequence: TGTGCCAGCAGTTATACAGGGGGAGGCCCGGGGGATACGCAGTATTTT. Translation gives CASSYTGGGPGDTQYF.